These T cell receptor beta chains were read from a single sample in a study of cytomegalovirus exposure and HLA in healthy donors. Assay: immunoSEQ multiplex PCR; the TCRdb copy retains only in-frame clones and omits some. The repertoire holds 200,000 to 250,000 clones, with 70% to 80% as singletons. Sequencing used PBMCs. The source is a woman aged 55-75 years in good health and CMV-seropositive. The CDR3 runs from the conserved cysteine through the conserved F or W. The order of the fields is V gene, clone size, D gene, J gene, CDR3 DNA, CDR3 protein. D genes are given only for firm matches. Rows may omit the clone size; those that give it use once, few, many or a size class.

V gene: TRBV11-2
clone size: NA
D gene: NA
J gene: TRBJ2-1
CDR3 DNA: TGTGCCAGCAGCTACACCGGGGGTTCCTACAATGAGCAGTTCTTC
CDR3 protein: CASSYTGGSYNEQFF

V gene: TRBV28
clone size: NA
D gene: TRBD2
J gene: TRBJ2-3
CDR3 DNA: TGTGCCAGCAGTCTGACTAGCGACCGCACAGATACGCAGTATTTT
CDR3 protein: CASSLTSDRTDTQYF

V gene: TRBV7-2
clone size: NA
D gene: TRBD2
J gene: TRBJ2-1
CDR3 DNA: TGTGCCAGCAGCTTAAGGCGGGGGGCATCCTACAATGAGCAGTTCTTC
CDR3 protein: CASSLRRGASYNEQFF

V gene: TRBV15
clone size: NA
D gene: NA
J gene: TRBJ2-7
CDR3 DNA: TGTGCCACCAGCAGAGTTAAGGGGCACTACGAGCAGTACTTC
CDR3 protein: CATSRVKGHYEQYF

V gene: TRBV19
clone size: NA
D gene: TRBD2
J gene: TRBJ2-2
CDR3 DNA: TGTGCCACCCTCGCCCCCGGACTAGCGGCGAACACCGGGGAGCTGTTTTTT
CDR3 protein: CATLAPGLAANTGELFF

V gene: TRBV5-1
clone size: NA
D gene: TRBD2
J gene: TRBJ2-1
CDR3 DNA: TGCGCCAGCAGCTCGAGCGGGGGATTGGGCGGGATAGGTGAGCAGTTCTTC
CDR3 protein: CASSSSGGLGGIGEQFF

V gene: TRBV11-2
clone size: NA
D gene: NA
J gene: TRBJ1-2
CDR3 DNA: TGTGCCAGCAGCGTCAGACAAAGTAGCTATGGCTACACCTTC
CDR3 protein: CASSVRQSSYGYTF

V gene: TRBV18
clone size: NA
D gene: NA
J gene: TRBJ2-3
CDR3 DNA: TGTGCCAGCTCACCAAATGCCGGGAGAGGTCGCACAGATACGCAGTATTTT
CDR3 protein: CASSPNAGRGRTDTQYF

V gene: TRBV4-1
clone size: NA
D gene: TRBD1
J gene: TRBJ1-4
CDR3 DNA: TGCGCCAGCAGCCAAGCTCAGACAGGGGAGGAAAAACTGTTTTTT
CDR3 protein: CASSQAQTGEEKLFF

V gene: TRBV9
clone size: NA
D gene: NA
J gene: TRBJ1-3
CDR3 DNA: TGTGCCAGCAGCGTAGCTACAGGGTACTCTGGAAACACCATATATTTT
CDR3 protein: CASSVATGYSGNTIYF

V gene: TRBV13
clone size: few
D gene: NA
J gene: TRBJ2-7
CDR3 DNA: TGTGCCAGCAGCCCGGGACGGACTATGTACGAGCAGTACTTC
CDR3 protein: CASSPGRTMYEQYF

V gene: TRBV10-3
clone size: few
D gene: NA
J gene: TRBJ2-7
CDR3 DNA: TGTGCCATCAGTGACGCCGGGGGGGCAGGGGGACCGGGCGAGCAGTACTTC
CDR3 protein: CAISDAGGAGGPGEQYF

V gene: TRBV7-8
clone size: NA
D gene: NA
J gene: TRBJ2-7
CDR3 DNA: TGTGCCTCGCGCCGGCAGGCCTCCTACGAGCAGTACTTC
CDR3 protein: CASRRQASYEQYF

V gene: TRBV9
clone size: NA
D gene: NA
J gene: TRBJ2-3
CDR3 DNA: TGTGCCAGCAGCGTCGGGACTAGCACAGATACGCAGTATTTT
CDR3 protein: CASSVGTSTDTQYF

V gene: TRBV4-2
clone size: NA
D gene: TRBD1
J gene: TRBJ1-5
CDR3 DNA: TGTGCCAGCAGCCGGGGTACAGGGGACGTGGGTCAGCCCCAGCATTTT
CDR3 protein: CASSRGTGDVGQPQHF

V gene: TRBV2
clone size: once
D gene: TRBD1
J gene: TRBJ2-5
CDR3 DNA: TGTGCCAGCAGGGGACAGGGGCTTATGGAGACCCAGTACTTC
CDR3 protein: CASRGQGLMETQYF

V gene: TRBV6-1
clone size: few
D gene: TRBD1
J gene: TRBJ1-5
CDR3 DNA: TGTGCCAGCAGTGACTCGACAGGGAGGCAGCCCCAGCATTTT
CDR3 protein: CASSDSTGRQPQHF

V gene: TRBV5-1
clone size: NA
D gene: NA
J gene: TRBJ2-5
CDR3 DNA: TGCGCCAGCAGCTTGGAGGGGGCCCAGTACTTC
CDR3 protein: CASSLEGAQYF

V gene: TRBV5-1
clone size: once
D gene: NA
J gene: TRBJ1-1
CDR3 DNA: TGCGCCAGCAGCCTGGGACGGGGGAACACTGAAGCTTTCTTT
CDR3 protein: CASSLGRGNTEAFF

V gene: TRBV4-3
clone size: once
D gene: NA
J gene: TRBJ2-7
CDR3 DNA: TGCGCCAGCAGCCAAGATGTCCAGTACTACGAGCAGTACTTC
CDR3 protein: CASSQDVQYYEQYF